The rows below give T cell receptor beta chains drawn from one sample of a study of Tregs in tolerant kidney transplant recipients. Produced via immunoSEQ multiplex PCR; TCRdb's table is partial and in-frame only. The sample lists around 230,000 clones, roughly 84% occurring once. The sample consisted of CD4+ T cells from blood. Receptors were obtained from a human donor in good health. Both conserved end residues are part of each CDR3. D genes are given only for firm matches.

j_call: TRBJ1-1
d_call: NA
v_call: TRBV30
cdr3_aa: CACLRGWNTEAFF
cdr3_nt: TGTGCCTGCCTACGCGGGTGGAACACTGAAGCTTTCTTT

j_call: TRBJ1-2
d_call: NA
v_call: TRBV5-1
cdr3_aa: CASSLWSETYGYTF
cdr3_nt: TGCGCCAGCAGCTTGTGGTCAGAAACTTATGGCTACACCTTC

j_call: TRBJ2-2
d_call: NA
v_call: TRBV18
cdr3_aa: CASSPFFLPGELFF
cdr3_nt: TGTGCCAGCTCACCCTTTTTTCTACCCGGGGAGCTGTTTTTT

j_call: TRBJ1-2
d_call: NA
v_call: TRBV19
cdr3_aa: CASSIWTGYTF
cdr3_nt: TGTGCCAGTAGTATATGGACCGGCTACACCTTC

j_call: TRBJ2-1
d_call: TRBD1
v_call: TRBV18
cdr3_aa: CASSQGTGGNEQFF
cdr3_nt: TGTGCCAGCTCACAAGGGACAGGGGGCAATGAGCAGTTCTTC

j_call: TRBJ2-5
d_call: NA
v_call: TRBV7-9
cdr3_aa: CASSYGGQMETQYF
cdr3_nt: TGTGCCAGCAGCTATGGGGGACAAATGGAGACCCAGTACTTC

j_call: TRBJ2-1
d_call: NA
v_call: TRBV6-5
cdr3_aa: CASRRQGEQFF
cdr3_nt: TGTGCCAGCAGAAGACAAGGCGAGCAGTTCTTC

j_call: TRBJ1-4
d_call: NA
v_call: TRBV6-5
cdr3_aa: CASTSGTSDEKLFF
cdr3_nt: TGTGCCAGCACTTCCGGGACATCGGATGAAAAACTGTTTTTT

j_call: TRBJ2-7
d_call: NA
v_call: TRBV4-1
cdr3_aa: CARGGGFF
cdr3_nt: TGCGCCAGAGGGGGGGGTTTTTTC

j_call: TRBJ1-1
d_call: TRBD1
v_call: TRBV4-2
cdr3_aa: CASSQARDRVRFF
cdr3_nt: TGTGCCAGCAGCCAGGCGAGGGACAGGGTCCGCTTCTTT

j_call: TRBJ2-7
d_call: TRBD1
v_call: TRBV13
cdr3_aa: CASSPWTGSYEQYF
cdr3_nt: TGTGCCAGCAGCCCTTGGACAGGGTCCTACGAGCAGTACTTC

j_call: TRBJ2-2
d_call: TRBD2
v_call: TRBV9
cdr3_aa: CASSVVAGAVAGELFF
cdr3_nt: TGTGCCAGCAGCGTAGTAGCGGGAGCGGTGGCCGGGGAGCTGTTTTTT

j_call: TRBJ1-1
d_call: TRBD1
v_call: TRBV6-5
cdr3_aa: CASSYVRGTEAFF
cdr3_nt: TGTGCCAGCAGTTACGTCAGGGGGACTGAAGCTTTCTTT